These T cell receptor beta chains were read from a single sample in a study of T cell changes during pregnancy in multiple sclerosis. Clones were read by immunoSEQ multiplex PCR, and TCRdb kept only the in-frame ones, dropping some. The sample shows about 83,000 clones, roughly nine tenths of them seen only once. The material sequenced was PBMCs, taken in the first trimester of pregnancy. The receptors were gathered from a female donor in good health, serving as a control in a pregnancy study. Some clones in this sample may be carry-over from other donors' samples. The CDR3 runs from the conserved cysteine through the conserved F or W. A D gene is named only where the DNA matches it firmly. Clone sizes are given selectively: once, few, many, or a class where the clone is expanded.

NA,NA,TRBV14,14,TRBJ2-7,CASSQGSAQGEQYF,TGTGCCAGCAGCCAAGGGTCAGCCCAGGGCGAGCAGTACTTC
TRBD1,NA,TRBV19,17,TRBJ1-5,CASKPSRTGYSNQPQHF,TGTGCCAGTAAACCCAGTCGGACAGGATATAGCAATCAGCCCCAGCATTTT
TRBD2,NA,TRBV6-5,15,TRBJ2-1,CASSTMAGVYNEQFF,TGTGCCAGCAGCACAATGGCGGGAGTCTACAATGAGCAGTTCTTC
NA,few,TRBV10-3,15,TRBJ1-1,CAISESKGRGTEAFF,TGTGCCATCAGTGAGTCGAAGGGGCGAGGCACTGAAGCTTTCTTT
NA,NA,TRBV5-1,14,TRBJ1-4,CASSLEGGDEKLFF,TGCGCCAGCAGCTTGGAAGGGGGAGATGAAAAACTGTTTTTT
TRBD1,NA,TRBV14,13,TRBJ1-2,CASSQTGTYGYTF,TGTGCCAGCAGCCAGACAGGGACCTATGGCTACACCTTC
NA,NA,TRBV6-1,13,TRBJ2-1,CASRLQGVGEQFF,TGTGCCAGCAGATTACAGGGAGTTGGTGAGCAGTTCTTC
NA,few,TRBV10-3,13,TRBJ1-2,CAISEDRNYGYTF,TGTGCCATCAGTGAGGACAGAAACTATGGCTACACCTTC
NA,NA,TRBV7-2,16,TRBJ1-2,CASSPAGGPSNYGYTF,TGTGCCAGCAGCCCGGCCGGGGGGCCATCCAACTATGGCTACACCTTC
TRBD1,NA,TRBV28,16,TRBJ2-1,CASSFSGQGLYNEQFF,TGTGCCAGCAGTTTTTCGGGACAGGGCCTCTACAATGAGCAGTTCTTC
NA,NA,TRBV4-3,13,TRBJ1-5,CASSQGRNQPQHF,TGCGCCAGCAGCCAAGGGCGGAATCAGCCCCAGCATTTT
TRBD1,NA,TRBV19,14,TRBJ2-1,CATEGQGDYNEQFF,TGTGCCACCGAGGGACAGGGCGACTACAATGAGCAGTTCTTC
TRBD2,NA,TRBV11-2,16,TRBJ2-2,CASSSAGTSGTGELFF,TGTGCCAGCAGCTCTGCCGGGACTAGCGGGACCGGGGAGCTGTTTTTT